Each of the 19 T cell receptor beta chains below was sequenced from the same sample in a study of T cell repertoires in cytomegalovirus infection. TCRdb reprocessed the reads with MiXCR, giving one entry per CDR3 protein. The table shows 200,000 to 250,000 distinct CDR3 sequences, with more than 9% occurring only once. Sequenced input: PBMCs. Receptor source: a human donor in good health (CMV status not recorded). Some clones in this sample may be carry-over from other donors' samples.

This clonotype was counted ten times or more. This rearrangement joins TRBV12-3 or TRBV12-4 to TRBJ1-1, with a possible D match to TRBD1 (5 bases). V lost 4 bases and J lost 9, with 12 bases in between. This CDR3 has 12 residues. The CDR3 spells CASSSTDSQAFF. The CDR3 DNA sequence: TGTGCCAGCAGTTCAACCGACAGTCAAGCTTTCTTT.

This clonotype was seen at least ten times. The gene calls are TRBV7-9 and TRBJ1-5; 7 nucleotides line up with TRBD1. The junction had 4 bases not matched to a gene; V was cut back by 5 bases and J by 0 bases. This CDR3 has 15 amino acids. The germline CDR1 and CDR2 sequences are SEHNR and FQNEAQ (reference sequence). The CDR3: CASSPGQFSNQPQHF. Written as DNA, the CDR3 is TGTGCCAGCAGCCCGGGACAGTTTAGCAATCAGCCCCAGCATTTT.

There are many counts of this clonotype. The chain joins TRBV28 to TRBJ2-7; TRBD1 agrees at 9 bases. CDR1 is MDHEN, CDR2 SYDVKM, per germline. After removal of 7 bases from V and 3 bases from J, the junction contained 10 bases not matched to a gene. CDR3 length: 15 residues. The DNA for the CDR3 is TGTGCCAGCAAAGTAGCCGGGACAGGGCTCTACGAGCAGTACTTC. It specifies CASKVAGTGLYEQYF.

CDR3 sequence reads: CASSQAGTVYEQYF. DNA for the CDR3: TGCGCCAGCAGCCAAGCTGGGACAGTCTACGAGCAGTACTTC. The V and J genes are TRBV4-1 and TRBJ2-7; 7 bases fit TRBD1. Germline CDR1 reads MGHRA; CDR2 reads YSYEKL. Trimming at V came to 1 base and at J to 3 bases, leaving 3 bases not matched to a gene. The CDR3 runs 14 residues.

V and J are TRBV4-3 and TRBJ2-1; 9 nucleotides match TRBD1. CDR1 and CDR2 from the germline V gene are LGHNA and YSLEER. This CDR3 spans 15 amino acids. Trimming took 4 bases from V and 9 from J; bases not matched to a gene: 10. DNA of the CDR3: TGCGCCAGCAGCCTGTTGGGACAGGGTTTGGGTGAGCAGTTCTTC. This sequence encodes CASSLLGQGLGEQFF.

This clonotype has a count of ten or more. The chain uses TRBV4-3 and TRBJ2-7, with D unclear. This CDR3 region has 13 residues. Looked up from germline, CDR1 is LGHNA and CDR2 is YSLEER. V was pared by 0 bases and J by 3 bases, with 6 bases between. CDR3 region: CASSQEDDYEQYF. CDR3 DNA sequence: TGCGCCAGCAGCCAAGAAGACGACTACGAGCAGTACTTC.

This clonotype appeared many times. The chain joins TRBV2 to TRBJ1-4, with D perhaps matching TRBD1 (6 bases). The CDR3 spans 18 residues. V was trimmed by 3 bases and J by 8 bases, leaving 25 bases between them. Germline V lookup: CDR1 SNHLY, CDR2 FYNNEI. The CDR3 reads CASSDVAGTRGQYEKLFF. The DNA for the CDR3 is TGTGCCAGCAGTGACGTGGCTGGAACGAGGGGACAATACGAAAAACTGTTTTTT. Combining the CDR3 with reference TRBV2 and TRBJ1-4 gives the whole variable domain EPEVTQTPSHQVTQMGQEVILRCVPISNHLYFYWYRQILGQKVEFLVSFYNNEISEKSEIFDDQFSVERPDGSNFTLKIRSTKLEDSAMYFCASSDVAGTRGQYEKLFFGSGTQLSVL.

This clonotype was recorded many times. Here the CDR3 reads CASTQAGAVQYF. DNA for the CDR3: TGTGCCAGCACCCAGGCAGGGGCTGTTCAGTACTTC. The chain combines TRBV28 with TRBJ2-4, with a possible D match to TRBD1 (6 bases). The CDR3 sequence is 12 residues long. Germline lookup yields CDR1 MDHEN and CDR2 SYDVKM. V was trimmed by 7 bases and J by 11 bases, leaving 15 bases between them.

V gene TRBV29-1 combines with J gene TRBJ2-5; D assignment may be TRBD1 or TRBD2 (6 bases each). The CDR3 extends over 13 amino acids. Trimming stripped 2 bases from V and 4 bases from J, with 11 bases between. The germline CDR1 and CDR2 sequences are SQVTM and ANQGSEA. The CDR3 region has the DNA TGCAGCGTTGAAAAGGGGGGCGGAGAGACCCAGTACTTC. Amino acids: CSVEKGGGETQYF. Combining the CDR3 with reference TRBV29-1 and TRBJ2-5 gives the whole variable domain SAVISQKPSRDICQRGTSLTIQCQVDSQVTMMFWYRQQPGQSLTLIATANQGSEATYESGFVIDKFPISRPNLTFSTLTVSNMSPEDSSIYLCSVEKGGGETQYFGPGTRLLVL.

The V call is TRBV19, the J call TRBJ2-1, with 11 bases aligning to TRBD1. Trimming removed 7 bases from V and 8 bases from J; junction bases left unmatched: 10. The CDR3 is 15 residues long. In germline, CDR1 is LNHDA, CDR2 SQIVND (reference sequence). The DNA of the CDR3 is TGTGCCAGTACCCGGAGGACAGGGGGCTATCATGAGCAGTTCTTC. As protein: CASTRRTGGYHEQFF.

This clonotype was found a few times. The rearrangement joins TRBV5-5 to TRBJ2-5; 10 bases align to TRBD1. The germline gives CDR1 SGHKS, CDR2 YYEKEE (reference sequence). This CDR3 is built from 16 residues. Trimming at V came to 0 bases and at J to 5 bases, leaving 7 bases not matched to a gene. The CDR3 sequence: CASSLAPGTGVETQYF. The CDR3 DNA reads TGTGCCAGCAGCTTGGCTCCCGGGACAGGGGTTGAGACCCAGTACTTC.

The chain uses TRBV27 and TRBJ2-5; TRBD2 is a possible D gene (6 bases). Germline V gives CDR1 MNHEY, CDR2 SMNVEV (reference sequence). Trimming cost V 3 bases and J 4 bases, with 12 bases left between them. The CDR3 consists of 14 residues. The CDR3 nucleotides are TGTGCCAGCAGTTTGGAGGGGATCCCAGAGACCCAGTACTTC. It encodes CASSLEGIPETQYF.

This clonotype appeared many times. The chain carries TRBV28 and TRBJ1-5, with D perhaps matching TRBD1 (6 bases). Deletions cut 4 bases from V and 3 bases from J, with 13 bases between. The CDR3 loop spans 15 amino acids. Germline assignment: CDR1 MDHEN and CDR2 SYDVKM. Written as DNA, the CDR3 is TGTGCCAGCAGTTCCCAGGGACAATTCAATCAGCCCCAGCATTTT. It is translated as CASSSQGQFNQPQHF.

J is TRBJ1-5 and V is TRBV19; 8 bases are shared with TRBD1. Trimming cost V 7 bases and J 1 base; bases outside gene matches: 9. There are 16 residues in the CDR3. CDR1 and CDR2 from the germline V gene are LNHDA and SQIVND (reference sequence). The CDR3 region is CASTGQGASSNQPQHF. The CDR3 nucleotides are TGTGCCAGTACCGGGCAGGGGGCCTCGAGCAATCAGCCCCAGCATTTT.

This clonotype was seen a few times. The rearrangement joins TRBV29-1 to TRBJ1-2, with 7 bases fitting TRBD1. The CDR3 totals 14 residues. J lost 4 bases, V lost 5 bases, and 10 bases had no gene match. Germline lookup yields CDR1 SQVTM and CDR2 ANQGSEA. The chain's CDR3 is CSVRARTGLYGYTF. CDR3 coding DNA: TGCAGCGTTAGGGCACGGACAGGCCTCTATGGCTACACCTTC. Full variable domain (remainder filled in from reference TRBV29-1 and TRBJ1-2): SAVISQKPSRDICQRGTSLTIQCQVDSQVTMMFWYRQQPGQSLTLIATANQGSEATYESGFVIDKFPISRPNLTFSTLTVSNMSPEDSSIYLCSVRARTGLYGYTFGSGTRLTVV.

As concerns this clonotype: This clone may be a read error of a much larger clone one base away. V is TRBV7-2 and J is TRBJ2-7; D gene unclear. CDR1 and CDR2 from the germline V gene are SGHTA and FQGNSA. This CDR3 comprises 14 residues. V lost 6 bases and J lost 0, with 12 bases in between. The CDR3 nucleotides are TGTGCCAGCAGTCCAGCTATCCCCTCCTACGAGCAGTACTTC. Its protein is CASSPAIPSYEQYF.

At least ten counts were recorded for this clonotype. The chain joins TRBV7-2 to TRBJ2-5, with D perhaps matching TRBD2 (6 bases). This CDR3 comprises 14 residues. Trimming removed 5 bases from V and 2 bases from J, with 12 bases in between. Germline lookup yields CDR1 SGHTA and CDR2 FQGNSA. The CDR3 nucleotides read TGTGCCAGCAGCGCCCCGGGGACTCAAGAGACCCAGTACTTC. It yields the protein CASSAPGTQETQYF.

The CDR3, as DNA: TGTGCCAGTCAGCAAGGATGGGGTCAGCCCCAGCATTTT. Translated: CASQQGWGQPQHF. This chain uses TRBV19 with TRBJ1-5, with D uncertain. Germline V gives CDR1 LNHDA, CDR2 SQIVND (reference sequence). This CDR3 contains 13 residues. Trimming shortened V by 8 bases and J by 6 bases, and 14 bases separated the two germline ends.

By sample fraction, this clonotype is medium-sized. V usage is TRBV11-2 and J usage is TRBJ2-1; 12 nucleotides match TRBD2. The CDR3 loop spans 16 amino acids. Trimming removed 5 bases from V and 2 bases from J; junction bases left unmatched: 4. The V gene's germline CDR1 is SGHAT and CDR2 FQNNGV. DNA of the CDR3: TGTGCCAGCAGCACCAGACTAGCGGGGGCCTACAATGAGCAGTTCTTC. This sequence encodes CASSTRLAGAYNEQFF.